The 28 T cell receptor beta chains below were found in one sample sequenced in a study of blood T cell repertoires in COVID-19. Profiled with immunoSEQ multiplex PCR; TCRdb holds only in-frame clones, not every one. The table shows under 55,000 clones, with more than 75% occurring only once. The sample consisted of peripheral blood. These receptors all stem from a human donor in a cohort sampled during active COVID-19.

This chain joins TRBV9 and TRBJ1-1; D gene ambiguous. With 4 bases removed from V and 11 bases from J, the gap between germline ends came to 21 bases. The CDR3 extends over 14 amino acids. Germline V gene lookup returns CDR1 SGDLS and CDR2 YYNGEE. The DNA for the CDR3 is TGTGCCAGCAGCCCTCAAGGAGGTTTCGGGATCGCTTTCTTT. Protein sequence: CASSPQGGFGIAFF. The full variable domain, with the rest looked up from reference TRBV9 and TRBJ1-1, is DSGVTQTPKHLITATGQRVTLRCSPRSGDLSVYWYQQSLDQGLQFLIQYYNGEERAKGNILERFSAQQFPDLHSELNLSSLELGDSALYFCASSPQGGFGIAFFGQGTRLTVV.

V and J are TRBV30 and TRBJ2-7; 7 bases align to TRBD1. CDR3 length: 14 residues. CDR1 is GTSNPN and CDR2 is SVGIG in the germline V gene (reference sequence). With 8 bases clipped from V and 2 bases from J, the junction kept 12 bases outside the gene matches. The CDR3 coding sequence is TGTGCCCCCTCCACGGCAGGGGGTACCTACGAGCAGTACTTC. The encoded protein is CAPSTAGGTYEQYF. The full variable domain, its missing parts supplied by reference TRBV30 and TRBJ2-7, is SQTIHQWPATLVQPVGSPLSLECTVEGTSNPNLYWYRQAAGRGLQLLFYSVGIGQISSEVPQNLSASRPQDRQFILSSKKLLLSDSGFYLCAPSTAGGTYEQYFGPGTRLTVT.

The rearrangement joins TRBV18 to TRBJ2-3, with 8 bases aligning to TRBD2. The CDR3 runs to 17 residues. Losses at the gene ends were 0 bases for V and 4 bases for J; bases not matched to a gene: 9. Germline CDR1 is KGHSH and CDR2 is LQKENI. The CDR3 here is CASSPPGTSGSPDTQYF. The CDR3 DNA follows: TGTGCCAGCTCACCACCCGGGACTAGTGGGTCGCCAGATACGCAGTATTTT.

The chain uses TRBV28 and TRBJ2-2; no firm D call. The CDR3 totals 12 residues. Germline assignment: CDR1 MDHEN and CDR2 SYDVKM. Deletions cut 4 bases from V and 4 bases from J, with 4 bases between. CDR3 in amino acids: CASSSGTGELFF. The CDR3, as DNA: TGTGCCAGCAGTTCGGGCACCGGGGAGCTGTTTTTT.

This clone came up a few times. The rearrangement joins TRBV20-1 to TRBJ1-2; D is undetermined. This CDR3 region has 12 residues. V was shortened by 3 bases and J by 1 base, with 6 bases between the two germline ends. Germline loops: CDR1 DFQATT, CDR2 SNEGSKA (reference sequence). CDR3 in DNA: TGCAGTGCTAGTCCCAGTAACTATGGCTACACCTTC. It yields the protein CSASPSNYGYTF.

The CDR3 loop is CASSFAGDDQPQHF. The DNA of the CDR3 is TGTGCCAGCAGCTTTGCAGGGGACGATCAGCCCCAGCATTTT. The chain carries TRBV5-5 and TRBJ1-5, with a weak D call TRBD1 (6 bases). Germline CDR1 SGHKS, CDR2 YYEKEE (reference sequence). The V end lost 2 bases, the J end lost 5 bases, and 11 bases lay between the germline ends. The CDR3 consists of 14 residues. Looking up the rest from reference TRBV5-5 and TRBJ1-5 gives the full variable domain: DAGVTQSPTHLIKTRGQQVTLRCSPISGHKSVSWYQQVLGQGPQFIFQYYEKEERGRGNFPDRFSARQFPNYSSELNVNALLLGDSALYLCASSFAGDDQPQHFGDGTRLSIL.

The V and J genes are TRBV19 and TRBJ2-1; D possibly corresponds to TRBD2 (5 bases). Trimming cost V 1 base and J 10 bases, with 14 bases left between them. Germline assignment: CDR1 LNHDA and CDR2 SQIVND (reference sequence). The CDR3 covers 14 residues. This chain's CDR3 is CASSIGASRGEQFF. The DNA for the CDR3 is TGTGCCAGTAGTATAGGGGCAAGTCGAGGGGAGCAGTTCTTC.

This clone was seen a single time. V usage is TRBV20-1 and J usage is TRBJ1-1; TRBD1 matches 8 bases. The length of the CDR3 is 14 residues. Germline CDR1 DFQATT, CDR2 SNEGSKA (reference sequence). V was pared by 3 bases and J by 7 bases, with 10 bases of the junction left unmatched. The CDR3 spells CSASRGRGRGEAFF. The DNA of the CDR3 is TGCAGTGCTAGTCGTGGCAGGGGGCGAGGTGAAGCTTTCTTT.

This rearrangement joins TRBV5-5 to TRBJ2-7; 8 nucleotides agree with TRBD1. The germline V gene encodes CDR1 SGHKS and CDR2 YYEKEE (reference sequence). The CDR3 is 16 residues long. Trimming at V came to 0 bases and at J to 2 bases, leaving 7 bases not matched to a gene. CDR3 DNA: TGTGCCAGCAGCTTGGGCTCGGGACAGGACCCCTACGAGCAGTACTTC. This sequence encodes CASSLGSGQDPYEQYF.

The V gene is TRBV27, the J gene TRBJ1-5, with TRBD1 matching over 8 bases. Germline values: CDR1 MNHEY, CDR2 SMNVEV (reference sequence). With V trimmed by 5 bases and J by 3 bases, 6 bases remained unmatched. CDR3 length equals 15 residues. The CDR3 sequence: CASSQDRAYNQPQHF. The CDR3 DNA follows: TGTGCCAGCAGTCAGGACAGGGCATACAATCAGCCCCAGCATTTT.

The chain couples TRBV9 to TRBJ2-7; 8 positions match TRBD2. This CDR3 has 18 residues. The J segment lost 0 bases and the V segment lost 4 bases, leaving 15 bases of the junction unmatched. Germline V gene data show CDR1 as SGDLS and CDR2 as YYNGEE. CDR3 DNA: TGTGCCAGCAGCACGGGGGGTTTTAGCGGGATCTACTCCTACGAGCAGTACTTC. Its translation is CASSTGGFSGIYSYEQYF.

This chain connects TRBV19 to TRBJ2-5; 7 nucleotides match TRBD1. V lost 1 base and J lost 1; bases outside the gene matches: 3. Germline lookup yields CDR1 LNHDA and CDR2 SQIVND (reference sequence). This CDR3 spans 15 amino acids. The CDR3 region has the DNA TGTGCCAGTAGTATAGTGGGACAGATCCAAGAGACCCAGTACTTC. As protein: CASSIVGQIQETQYF. Using reference TRBV19 and TRBJ2-5 for the parts outside the CDR3, the full variable domain is DGGITQSPKYLFRKEGQNVTLSCEQNLNHDAMYWYRQDPGQGLRLIYYSQIVNDFQKGDIAEGYSVSREKKESFPLTVTSAQKNPTAFYLCASSIVGQIQETQYFGPGTRLLVL.

There are a few counts of this clone. The V gene is TRBV4-2, the J gene TRBJ1-2; 9 nucleotides match TRBD1. Trimming took 4 bases from V and 2 from J; bases not matched to a gene: 5. Germline lookup yields CDR1 LGHNA and CDR2 YNFKEQ. The CDR3 covers 15 residues. The CDR3 nucleotides read TGTGCCAGCAGCCCTCGGACAGGGGAAAACTATGGCTACACCTTC. Its translation is CASSPRTGENYGYTF.

The rearrangement joins TRBV7-9 to TRBJ1-1; maybe TRBD1 (6 bases). The CDR3 spans 14 residues. Trimming removed 10 bases at V and 2 bases at J, with 17 bases between. Germline values: CDR1 SEHNR, CDR2 FQNEAQ (reference sequence). CDR3 coding DNA: TGTGCCACCCCCGGGGGAGGGGGAAACACTGAAGCTTTCTTT. As protein: CATPGGGGNTEAFF.

The genes are TRBV18 and TRBJ2-3; no clear D. V gave up 4 bases and J gave up 4 bases, with 6 bases separating them. CDR1 is KGHSH, CDR2 LQKENI, per germline. This CDR3 is built from 12 residues. The CDR3 is CASSQSADTQYF. CDR3 nucleotides: TGTGCCAGCTCACAGTCGGCAGATACGCAGTATTTT.

The chain is built from TRBV18 and TRBJ1-1; D is perhaps TRBD1 (5 bases). Per the germline V gene, CDR1 is KGHSH and CDR2 is LQKENI. This CDR3 spans 16 amino acids. Between the trimmed V and J ends, which lost 3 bases and 1 base, there was a span of 15 bases. CDR3 in amino acids: CASSPVAGTGNTEAFF. CDR3 coding DNA: TGTGCCAGCTCACCGGTAGCGGGGACGGGGAACACTGAAGCTTTCTTT.

The V gene is TRBV7-9, the J gene TRBJ1-1; 7 bases fit TRBD1. The CDR3 length is 15 residues. Germline V gene lookup returns CDR1 SEHNR and CDR2 FQNEAQ (reference sequence). V shed 3 bases and J 6 bases; nucleotides not matched to a gene: 10. Here the CDR3 reads CASSFDREARAEAFF. CDR3 sequence (DNA): TGTGCCAGCAGCTTTGACAGGGAGGCCAGGGCTGAAGCTTTCTTT.

This clone showed up just once. The chain couples TRBV6-5 to TRBJ2-3, with D tentatively TRBD2 (6 bases). Germline-derived CDR1 and CDR2 are MNHEY and SVGAGI. V lost 6 bases and J lost 2, with 12 bases in between. The CDR3 covers 14 residues. CDR3 bases: TGTGCCAGCAGGCCTAGCGTTGTCACAGATACGCAGTATTTT. Amino acids: CASRPSVVTDTQYF.

V usage is TRBV7-2 and J usage is TRBJ2-5; 10 nucleotides agree with TRBD1. The germline gives CDR1 SGHTA, CDR2 FQGNSA. J was trimmed by 4 bases and V by 5 bases; bases with no gene match: 1. The CDR3 is made up of 13 amino acids. This CDR3 reads CASSRDRGETQYF. In DNA form, the CDR3 reads TGTGCCAGCAGCCGGGACAGGGGAGAGACCCAGTACTTC.

The chain has TRBV28 and TRBJ2-1; D perhaps matches TRBD2 (5 bases). CDR1 is MDHEN and CDR2 is SYDVKM in the germline V gene. V dropped 3 bases and J dropped 2 bases, with 8 bases sitting between them. The CDR3 runs to 14 residues. The CDR3 here is CASSFFGTYNEQFF. CDR3 nucleotides: TGTGCCAGCAGTTTCTTCGGGACCTACAATGAGCAGTTCTTC.

The V and J genes are TRBV18 and TRBJ1-5; possible D gene TRBD1, 6 bases. The CDR3 is 14 residues long. Germline V CDR1 and CDR2: KGHSH, LQKENI. The germline V and J ends were trimmed by 1 base and 6 bases, with 10 bases remaining between them. The CDR3 DNA is TGTGCCAGCTCACCACAGGGGGAGAGTCAGCCCCAGCATTTT. Translation: CASSPQGESQPQHF.

The chain recombines TRBV28 with TRBJ1-2, with TRBD1 matching 7 bases. Trimming at V came to 3 bases and at J to 8 bases, leaving 12 bases not matched to a gene. This CDR3 has 15 amino acids. From germline, CDR1 is MDHEN and CDR2 SYDVKM. CDR3 in DNA: TGTGCCAGCAGTTTTGGTGTGACAGGGAGCGTCGGCTACACCTTC. Its translation: CASSFGVTGSVGYTF.

The V and J genes are TRBV9 and TRBJ2-5, with a weak D call TRBD2 (5 bases). V lost 0 bases to trimming and J lost 2 bases, with 11 bases between them. Germline V lookup: CDR1 SGDLS, CDR2 YYNGEE. CDR3 length: 15 amino acids. CDR3 coding DNA: TGTGCCAGCAGCGTAGGAGGGATACTTCAAGAGACCCAGTACTTC. Its protein is CASSVGGILQETQYF.

V gene TRBV9 combines with J gene TRBJ1-2; D possibly corresponds to TRBD1 (6 bases). Germline V CDR1 and CDR2: SGDLS, YYNGEE. The CDR3 contains 16 residues. V was clipped by 3 bases and J by 6 bases, with 21 bases between them. The CDR3 bases are TGTGCCAGCAGCGAGAGGGGAATGGACAGAATCAATGGCTACACCTTC. Translated: CASSERGMDRINGYTF.

This chain links TRBV6-5 with TRBJ1-4; 10 bases map to TRBD1. This CDR3 is built from 14 residues. Germline V CDR1 and CDR2: MNHEY, SVGAGI. With 7 bases clipped from V and 5 bases from J, the junction kept 4 bases outside the gene matches. The CDR3 is CASTKDRGNEKLFF. For the CDR3, the DNA is TGTGCCAGCACTAAGGACAGGGGGAATGAAAAACTGTTTTTT.

The chain employs TRBV25-1 and TRBJ1-5; the D is unclear. CDR3 length: 12 residues. Germline V lookup: CDR1 MGHDK, CDR2 SYGVNS. Trimming shortened V by 3 bases and J by 9 bases, and 9 bases separated the two germline ends. CDR3 in amino acids: CASSDWSGPQHF. Written as DNA, the CDR3 is TGTGCCAGCAGTGACTGGTCGGGGCCCCAGCATTTT.

The gene calls are TRBV5-1 and TRBJ2-1; 10 bases agree with TRBD1. Trimming took 0 bases from V and 5 from J; bases not matched to a gene: 11. The germline V gene has CDR1 SGHRS and CDR2 YFSETQ. CDR3 length: 18 amino acids. The CDR3 nucleotides are TGCGCCAGCAGCTTGGAAACCTTCGGGACAGGGGTGGACAATGAGCAGTTCTTC. The encoded protein is CASSLETFGTGVDNEQFF.

The sample holds a few counts of this clone. The rearrangement joins TRBV5-8 to TRBJ1-5; no clear D. Germline CDR1 and CDR2: SGHTS and YDEGEE. Trimming pared 5 bases from V and 0 bases from J, leaving 15 bases between. The CDR3 has 16 residues. The CDR3 is CASSILGFVSNQPQHF. CDR3 nucleotide sequence: TGTGCCAGCAGTATCCTCGGGTTCGTTAGCAATCAGCCCCAGCATTTT.